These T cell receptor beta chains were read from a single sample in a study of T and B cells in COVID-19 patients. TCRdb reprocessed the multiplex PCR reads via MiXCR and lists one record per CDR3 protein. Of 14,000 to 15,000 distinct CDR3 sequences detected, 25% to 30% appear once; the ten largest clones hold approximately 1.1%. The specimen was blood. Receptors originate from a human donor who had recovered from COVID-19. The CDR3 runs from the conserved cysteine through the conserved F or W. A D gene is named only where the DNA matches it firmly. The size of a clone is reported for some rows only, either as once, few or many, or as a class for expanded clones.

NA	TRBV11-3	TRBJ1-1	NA	TGTGCCAGCAGCTTTTCGGACCGAGGTGAAGCTTTCTTT	CASSFSDRGEAFF
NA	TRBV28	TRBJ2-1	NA	TGTGCCAGCAGTTCCCGAGGAGCAGGGGCCGGATACAATGAGCAGTTCTTC	CASSSRGAGAGYNEQFF
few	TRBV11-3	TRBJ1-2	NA	TGTGCCAGCAGCCCCCCCCCGCTGGGTTCTAACTATGGCTACACCTTC	CASSPPPLGSNYGYTF
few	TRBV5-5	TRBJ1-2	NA	TGTGCCAGCACCCTAGGGGTTGACTATGGCTACACCTTC	CASTLGVDYGYTF
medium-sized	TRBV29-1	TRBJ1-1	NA	TGCAGCGTTCGTGATCAGTACACTGAAGCTTTCTTT	CSVRDQYTEAFF
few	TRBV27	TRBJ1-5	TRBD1	TGTGCCAGCAGTCCGCGGACAGGGGACTCCAGTCAGCCCCAGCATTTT	CASSPRTGDSSQPQHF
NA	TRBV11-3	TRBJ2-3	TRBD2	TGTGCCAGCAGCGTCACTAGCGGGAGGACAGATACGCAGTATTTT	CASSVTSGRTDTQYF
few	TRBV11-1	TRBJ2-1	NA	TGTGCCAGCAGCTTGGCTCGCTCTTCCCCAAGTTGGTTCTTC	CASSLARSSPSWFF
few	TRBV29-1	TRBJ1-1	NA	TGCAGCGTTGAGGGCCAGATGAACACTGAAGCTTTCTTT	CSVEGQMNTEAFF
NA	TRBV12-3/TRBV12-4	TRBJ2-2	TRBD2	TGTGCCAGCAGTTTAGTAGCGGGGAGGGGCAAGACCGGGGAGCTGTTTTTT	CASSLVAGRGKTGELFF
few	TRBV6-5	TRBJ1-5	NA	TGTGCCAGCAGTCCCGACTGGATCAATCAGCCCCAGCATTTT	CASSPDWINQPQHF
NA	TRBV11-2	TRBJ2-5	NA	TGTGCCAGCAGCTTAGATGGGGAAGAGACCCAGTACTTC	CASSLDGEETQYF
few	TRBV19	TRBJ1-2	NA	TGTGCCAGTAGTACTCCGGGAGACTACTGGGGCTACACCTTC	CASSTPGDYWGYTF
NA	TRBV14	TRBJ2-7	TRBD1	TGTGCCAGCAGCCAAGGGACAGGGGGTGTTGAGCAGTACTTC	CASSQGTGGVEQYF
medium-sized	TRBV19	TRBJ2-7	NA	TGTGCCAGTAGCAATAGGGGGACGGTTACCTACGAGCAGTACTTC	CASSNRGTVTYEQYF
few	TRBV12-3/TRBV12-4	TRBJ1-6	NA	TGTGCCAGCAGTGCCGGCGGTAATTCACCCCTCCACTTT	CASSAGGNSPLHF
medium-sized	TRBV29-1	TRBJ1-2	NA	TGCAGCGCCATGACAATATGGTATGGCTACACCTTC	CSAMTIWYGYTF
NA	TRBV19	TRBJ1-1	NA	TGTGCCAGTAGTATAGGGGACCCTGGGCCCGGAACTGAAGCTTTCTTT	CASSIGDPGPGTEAFF
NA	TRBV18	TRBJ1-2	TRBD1	TGTGCCAGCTCATCAATGGGACAGGGCTTAAACTATGGCTACACCTTC	CASSSMGQGLNYGYTF
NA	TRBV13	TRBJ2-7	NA	TGTGCCAGCAGCTTCCGGGACACCTATTCCTACGAGCAGTACTTC	CASSFRDTYSYEQYF
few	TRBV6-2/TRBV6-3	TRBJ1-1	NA	TGTGCCAGCAGTTACGATAGGACCCAACCAAACACTGAAGCTTTCTTT	CASSYDRTQPNTEAFF
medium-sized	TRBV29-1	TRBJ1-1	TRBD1	TGCAGCGTGACAAAACAGGGGGCAGCTGAAGCTTTCTTT	CSVTKQGAAEAFF
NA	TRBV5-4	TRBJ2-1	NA	TGTGCCAGCAGCTTGGGGGCTAGCAGGAGCTCCTACAATGAGCAGTTCTTC	CASSLGASRSSYNEQFF
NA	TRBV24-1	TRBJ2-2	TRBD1	TGTGCCACCAGTGATTCCCGGACAGGTATCAGATCCGGGGAGCTGTTTTTT	CATSDSRTGIRSGELFF
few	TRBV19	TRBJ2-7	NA	TGTGCCAGTAGTCATGGCAAGGTTAATCTTCCCTACGAGCAGTACTTC	CASSHGKVNLPYEQYF
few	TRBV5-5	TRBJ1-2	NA	TGTGCCAGCAGCATGGGGGACGGATATGGCTACACCTTC	CASSMGDGYGYTF
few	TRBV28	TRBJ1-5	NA	TGTGCCAGCAACCACAGGGAGACCGGTCAGCCCCAGCATTTT	CASNHRETGQPQHF
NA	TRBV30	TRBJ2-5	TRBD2	TGTGTCTGGAGTGTACCCGAGCTAGCGGGGGGGATAGAGACCCAGTACTTC	CVWSVPELAGGIETQYF
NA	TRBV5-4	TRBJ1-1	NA	TGTGCCAGCAGCCCTATCGGGGACCTCGAAGCTTTCTTT	CASSPIGDLEAFF
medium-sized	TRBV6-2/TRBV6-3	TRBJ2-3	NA	TGTGCCAGCCTTACCCCGAGGGATCCCAGGGATACGCAGTATTTT	CASLTPRDPRDTQYF
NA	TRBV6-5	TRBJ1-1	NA	TGTGCCAGCAGTTACGGTGCGAGGAACACTGAAGCTTTCTTT	CASSYGARNTEAFF
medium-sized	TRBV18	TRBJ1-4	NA	TGTGCCAGCTCACCGGATCTTAATGAAAAACTGTTTTTT	CASSPDLNEKLFF
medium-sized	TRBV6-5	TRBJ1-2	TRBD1	TGTGCCAGCAGTGCAACATTGGGACAGAGCTATGGCTACACCTTC	CASSATLGQSYGYTF
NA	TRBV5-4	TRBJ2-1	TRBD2	TGTGCCAGCAGCTATAGCGGGAGCCGGGGAAATGAGCAGTTCTTC	CASSYSGSRGNEQFF
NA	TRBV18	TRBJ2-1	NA	TGTGCCAGCTCACCACCGGAGACACCCCACAATGAGCAGTTCTTC	CASSPPETPHNEQFF
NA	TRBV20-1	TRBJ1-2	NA	TGCAGTGGCAGAGACCAGGGGATGACGGGCTACACCTTC	CSGRDQGMTGYTF
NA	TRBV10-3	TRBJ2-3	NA	TGTGCCATCAGCGGGGCCAGGGGGGAGGGTTTAACAGATACGCAGTATTTT	CAISGARGEGLTDTQYF
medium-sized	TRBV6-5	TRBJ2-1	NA	TGTGCCAGCTGCCTGGACCATAGCGCATCCAATGAGCAGTTCTTC	CASCLDHSASNEQFF
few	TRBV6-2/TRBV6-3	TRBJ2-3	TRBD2	TGTGCCAGCACCCCTCGGGGGCTAGCGGGTGTCCACGATACGCAGTATTTT	CASTPRGLAGVHDTQYF
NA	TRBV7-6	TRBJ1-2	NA	TGTGCCAGCAGCTCCTCCGCGGGGGTTGAGGGGACCTATGGCTACACCTTC	CASSSSAGVEGTYGYTF
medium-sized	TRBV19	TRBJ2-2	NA	TGTGCCAGTAGGAGAGCTTGGGGAACCGGGGAGCTGTTTTTT	CASRRAWGTGELFF
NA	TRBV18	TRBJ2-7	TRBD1	TGTGCCAGCAGTTCACAGACAGGGGCCTACGAGCAGTACTTC	CASSSQTGAYEQYF
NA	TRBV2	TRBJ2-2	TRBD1	TGTGCCAGCAGCGGGGACAGGGTGAGCACCGGGGAGCTGTTTTTT	CASSGDRVSTGELFF
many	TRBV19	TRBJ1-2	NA	TGTGCCAGTAGTATCGGGACCCCTCGATTTGGCTACACCTTC	CASSIGTPRFGYTF
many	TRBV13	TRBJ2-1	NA	TGTGCCAGCAGCGCCCTGGGGATTACGGTCTTC	CASSALGITVF
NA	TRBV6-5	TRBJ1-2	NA	TGTGCCAGCAGTTACTCGGGAGTAGCTAACTATGGCTACACCTTC	CASSYSGVANYGYTF
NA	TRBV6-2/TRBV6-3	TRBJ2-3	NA	TGTGCCAGCAGTTGGACCGACTGGGATACGCAGTATTTT	CASSWTDWDTQYF
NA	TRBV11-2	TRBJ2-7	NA	TGTGCCAGCAGCCCGCCACTCAGGGACCCCTACGAGCAGTACTTC	CASSPPLRDPYEQYF
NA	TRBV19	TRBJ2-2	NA	TGTGCCAGTAGTGAGGCGGGACACACCGGGGAGCTGTTTTTT	CASSEAGHTGELFF
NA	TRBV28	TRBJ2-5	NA	TGTGCCAGCTTGGAGGAAGAGACCCAGTACTTC	CASLEEETQYF
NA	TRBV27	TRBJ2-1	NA	TGTGCCAGCGGCTCCTACAATGAGCAGTTCTTC	CASGSYNEQFF
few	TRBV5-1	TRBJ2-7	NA	TGCGCCAGCACCCTACAGGCTGCCTCCTACGAGCAGTACTTC	CASTLQAASYEQYF
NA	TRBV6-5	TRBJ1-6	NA	TGTGCCAGCATCGAACTCCCAAATAATTCACCCCTCCACTTT	CASIELPNNSPLHF
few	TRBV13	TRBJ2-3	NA	TGTGCCAGCAGCGCGCACAACTCCTTTGGCACAGATACGCAGTATTTT	CASSAHNSFGTDTQYF
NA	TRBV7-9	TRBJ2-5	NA	TGTGCCAGCAGCCTCCACGGTACGGAGACCCAGTACTTC	CASSLHGTETQYF
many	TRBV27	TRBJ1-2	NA	TGTGCCAGCAGGGCACCAAGCAACTATGGCTACACCTTC	CASRAPSNYGYTF
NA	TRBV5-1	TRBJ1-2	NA	TGCGCCAGCAGCTTGCTACAGTCGGATGGCTACACCTTC	CASSLLQSDGYTF
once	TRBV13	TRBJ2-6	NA	TGTGCCAGCAGCTCGCCTGGCGATACCCTCTCCCCCTCTGGGGCCAACGTCCTGACTTTC	CASSSPGDTLSPSGANVLTF
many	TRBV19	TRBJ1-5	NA	TGTGCCAGTAGTATAGGGCAGGGGTATCAGCCCCAGCATTTT	CASSIGQGYQPQHF